This T cell receptor beta chain was recovered during a study of T cells in localized non-small cell lung cancer. Study-wide results and limits: When the top 100 tumor clones were examined, a median approximately 59 of them also appeared in the adjacent lung, which was paired and uninvolved. Of the tissues analyzed, uninvolved adjacent lung showed maximal T cell clonality, greater than tumor. The tumor had only one region sequenced, so heterogeneity remains possible.

Trimming took off 2 bases at V and 0 bases at J, with 9 bases between the two ends. This CDR3 comprises 15 residues. CDR1 and CDR2 (germline): MRHNA, SNTAGT. Details on this clone: Its target is not known.

Clones were read by immunoSEQ multiplex PCR, and TCRdb kept only the in-frame ones, dropping some. The sample yields some 24,000 clones, roughly 86% seen once. The clonotype originates from a male donor older than 55 with stage II squamous cell lung carcinoma. V gene TRBV6-4 combines with J gene TRBJ2-3; D is undetermined. Source: peripheral blood, taken before any cancer treatment. CDR3 DNA: TGTGCCAGCAGTGACAGGCCGGATAGCACAGATACGCAGTATTTT. It specifies CASSDRPDSTDTQYF.